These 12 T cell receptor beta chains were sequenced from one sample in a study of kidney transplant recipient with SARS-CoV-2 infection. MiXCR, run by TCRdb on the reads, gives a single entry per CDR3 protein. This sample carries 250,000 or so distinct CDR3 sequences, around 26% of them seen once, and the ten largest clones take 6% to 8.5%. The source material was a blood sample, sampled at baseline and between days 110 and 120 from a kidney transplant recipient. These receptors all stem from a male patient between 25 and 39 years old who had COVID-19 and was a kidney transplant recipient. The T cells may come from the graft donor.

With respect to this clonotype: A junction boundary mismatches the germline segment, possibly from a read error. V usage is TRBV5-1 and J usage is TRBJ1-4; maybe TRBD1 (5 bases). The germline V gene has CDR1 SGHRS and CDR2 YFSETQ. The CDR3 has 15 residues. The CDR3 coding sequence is TGCGCCAGCGGCTTAAGCGGGACGACTAATGAAAAACTGTTTTTT. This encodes CASGLSGTTNEKLFF.

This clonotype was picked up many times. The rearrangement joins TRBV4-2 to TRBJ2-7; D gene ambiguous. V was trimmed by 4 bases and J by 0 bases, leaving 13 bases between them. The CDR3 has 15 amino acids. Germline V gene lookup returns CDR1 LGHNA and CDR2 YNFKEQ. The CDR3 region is CASSRTRISSYEQYF. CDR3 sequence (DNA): TGTGCCAGCAGCCGGACCAGGATATCCTCCTACGAGCAGTACTTC.

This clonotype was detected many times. DNA of the CDR3: TGTGCCAGCAGTTGGTCAGGGACGAACACCGGGGAGCTGTTTTTT. It encodes CASSWSGTNTGELFF. V gene TRBV12-3 or TRBV12-4 combines with J gene TRBJ2-2; the D gene is possibly TRBD1 (5 bases). V was shortened by 4 bases and J by 0 bases, with 9 bases between the two germline ends. There are 15 residues in the CDR3.

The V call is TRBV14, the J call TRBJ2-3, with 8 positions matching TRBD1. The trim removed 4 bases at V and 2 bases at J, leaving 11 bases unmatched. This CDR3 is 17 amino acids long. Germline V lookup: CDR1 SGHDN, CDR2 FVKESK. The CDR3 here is CASSLRLRGRFTDTQYF. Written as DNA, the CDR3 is TGTGCCAGCAGCCTCCGTCTCAGGGGGCGATTCACAGATACGCAGTATTTT.

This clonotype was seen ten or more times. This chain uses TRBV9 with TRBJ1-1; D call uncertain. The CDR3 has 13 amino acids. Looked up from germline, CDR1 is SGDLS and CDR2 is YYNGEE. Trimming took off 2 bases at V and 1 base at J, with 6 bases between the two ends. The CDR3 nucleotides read TGTGCCAGCAGCGTGGGAGAGAACACTGAAGCTTTCTTT. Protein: CASSVGENTEAFF.

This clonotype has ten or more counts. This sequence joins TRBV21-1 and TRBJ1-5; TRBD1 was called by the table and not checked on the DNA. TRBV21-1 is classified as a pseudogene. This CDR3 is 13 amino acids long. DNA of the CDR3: TGTGCCAGCAGCAAAGGGGGGTATCAGCCCCAGCATTTT. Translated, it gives CASSKGGYQPQHF.

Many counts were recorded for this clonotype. DNA for the CDR3: TGTGCCAGCAGCTGGACCACTCCCATTTCTTTCTCTGAGACCCAGTACTTC. Its protein is CASSWTTPISFSETQYF. The chain uses TRBV3-1 and TRBJ2-5; no firm D call. CDR3 length: 17 residues. Trimming left V 5 bases short and J 5 bases short, with 24 bases between. Germline-derived CDR1 and CDR2 are LGHDT and YNNKEL (reference sequence).

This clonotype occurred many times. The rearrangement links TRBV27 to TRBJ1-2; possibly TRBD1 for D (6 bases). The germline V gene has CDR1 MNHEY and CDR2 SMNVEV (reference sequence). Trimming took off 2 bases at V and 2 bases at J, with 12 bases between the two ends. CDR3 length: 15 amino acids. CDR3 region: CASSLLGQGNYGYTF. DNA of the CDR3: TGTGCCAGCAGTTTACTAGGGCAGGGGAACTATGGCTACACCTTC.

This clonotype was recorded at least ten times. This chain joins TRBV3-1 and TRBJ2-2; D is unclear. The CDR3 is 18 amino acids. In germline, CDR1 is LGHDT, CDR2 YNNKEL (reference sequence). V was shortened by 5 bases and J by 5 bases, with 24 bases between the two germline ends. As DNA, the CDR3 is TGTGCCAGCAGCTACCTTAATCCCATTTCAGGCTTGACCGGGGAGCTGTTTTTT. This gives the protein CASSYLNPISGLTGELFF.

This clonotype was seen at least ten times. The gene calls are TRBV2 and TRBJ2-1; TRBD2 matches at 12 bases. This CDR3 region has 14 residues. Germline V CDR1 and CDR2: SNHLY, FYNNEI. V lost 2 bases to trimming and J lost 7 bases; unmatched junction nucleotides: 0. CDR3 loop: CASSETSGRNEQFF. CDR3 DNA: TGTGCCAGCAGTGAAACTAGCGGGAGGAATGAGCAGTTCTTC.

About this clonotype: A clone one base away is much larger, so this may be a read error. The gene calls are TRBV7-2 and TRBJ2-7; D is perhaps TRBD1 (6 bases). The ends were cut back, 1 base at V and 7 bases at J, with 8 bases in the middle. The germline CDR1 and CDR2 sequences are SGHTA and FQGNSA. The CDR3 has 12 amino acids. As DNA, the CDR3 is TGTGCCAGCAGCTTAGGTACAGGGGAGCAGTACTTC. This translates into CASSLGTGEQYF.

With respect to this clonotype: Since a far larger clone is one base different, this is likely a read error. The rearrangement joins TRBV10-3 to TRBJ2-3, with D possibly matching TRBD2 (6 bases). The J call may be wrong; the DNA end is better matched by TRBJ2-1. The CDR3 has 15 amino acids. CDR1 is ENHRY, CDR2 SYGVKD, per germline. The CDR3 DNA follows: TGTGCCATCAGTGAAGCGGAGGGCCGTCACAATGAGCAGTTCTTC. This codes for CAISEAEGRHNEQFF.